The rows below give T cell receptor beta chains drawn from one sample of a study of OX40 agonist ivuxolimab in advanced cancers. TCRdb's copy holds only in-frame clones and misses some; the assay was immunoSEQ multiplex PCR. The sample shows tens of thousands of clones, approximately 83% of them seen only once. Sequencing was performed on CD4+ or CD8+ T cells sorted from blood, taken in a trial of the OX40 agonist ivuxolimab. The receptors originated from an adult with an advanced solid tumor such as melanoma, head and neck, liver or kidney cancer. The CDR3 runs from the conserved cysteine through the conserved F or W. A D gene is named only where the DNA matches it firmly. Size tells how often a clone was seen (once, few, many) or the class of an expanded clone, and some rows leave it out.

V gene: TRBV19
clone size: NA
D gene: TRBD1
J gene: TRBJ2-1
CDR3 protein: CASSKGQGSSYNEQFF
CDR3 DNA: TGTGCCAGTAGTAAGGGACAGGGGAGCTCCTACAATGAGCAGTTCTTC

V gene: TRBV4-1
clone size: once
D gene: NA
J gene: TRBJ2-1
CDR3 protein: CASSQGGLGQQDNEQFF
CDR3 DNA: TGCGCCAGCAGCCAAGGCGGGCTAGGGCAGCAAGACAATGAGCAGTTCTTC

V gene: TRBV7-9
clone size: once
D gene: NA
J gene: TRBJ1-6
CDR3 protein: CASSFGGTHSPLHF
CDR3 DNA: TGTGCCAGCAGCTTCGGGGGCACCCATTCACCCCTCCACTTT

V gene: TRBV10-2
clone size: NA
D gene: NA
J gene: TRBJ2-7
CDR3 protein: CASSEGQREQYF
CDR3 DNA: TGCGCCAGCAGTGAGGGGCAACGCGAGCAGTACTTC

V gene: TRBV5-1
clone size: NA
D gene: NA
J gene: TRBJ2-1
CDR3 protein: CASSAAGRADNEQFF
CDR3 DNA: TGCGCCAGCAGCGCGGCGGGACGCGCTGACAATGAGCAGTTCTTC

V gene: TRBV29-1
clone size: NA
D gene: TRBD1
J gene: TRBJ2-7
CDR3 protein: CSGDRGSYEQYF
CDR3 DNA: TGCAGCGGGGACAGGGGGTCCTACGAGCAGTACTTC

V gene: TRBV11-3
clone size: NA
D gene: TRBD2
J gene: TRBJ2-3
CDR3 protein: CASSPTERENTDTQYF
CDR3 DNA: TGTGCCAGCAGCCCTACGGAGCGGGAGAACACAGATACGCAGTATTTT

V gene: TRBV5-8
clone size: NA
D gene: NA
J gene: TRBJ1-4
CDR3 protein: CASSLMGVGEKLFF
CDR3 DNA: TGTGCCAGCAGCTTGATGGGGGTCGGGGAAAAACTGTTTTTT

V gene: TRBV28
clone size: NA
D gene: NA
J gene: TRBJ2-7
CDR3 protein: CASSLDGRSYEQYF
CDR3 DNA: TGTGCCAGCAGTTTGGACGGACGCTCCTACGAGCAGTACTTC

V gene: TRBV19
clone size: NA
D gene: TRBD1
J gene: TRBJ2-4
CDR3 protein: CASSRIGTGGINIQYF
CDR3 DNA: TGTGCCAGTAGCCGAATCGGGACAGGGGGCATAAACATTCAGTACTTC

V gene: TRBV11-3
clone size: NA
D gene: NA
J gene: TRBJ2-1
CDR3 protein: CASSNGIRGEQFF
CDR3 DNA: TGTGCCAGCAGTAACGGGATCCGGGGTGAGCAGTTCTTC

V gene: TRBV5-6
clone size: NA
D gene: NA
J gene: TRBJ1-5
CDR3 protein: CASSNQQGNNQPQHF
CDR3 DNA: TGTGCCAGCAGCAACCAGCAAGGAAACAATCAGCCCCAGCATTTT

V gene: TRBV29-1
clone size: NA
D gene: TRBD2
J gene: TRBJ2-5
CDR3 protein: CSVAPGGGEGETQYF
CDR3 DNA: TGCAGCGTTGCCCCGGGGGGGGGAGAGGGAGAGACCCAGTACTTC

V gene: TRBV5-4
clone size: NA
D gene: TRBD2
J gene: TRBJ2-5
CDR3 protein: CASSDPPTSGRAGGTQYF
CDR3 DNA: TGTGCCAGCAGCGACCCGCCAACTAGCGGGAGGGCCGGAGGGACCCAGTACTTC

V gene: TRBV18
clone size: few
D gene: TRBD1
J gene: TRBJ1-4
CDR3 protein: CASSRQGTTNEKLFF
CDR3 DNA: TGTGCCAGCTCACGACAGGGGACAACTAATGAAAAACTGTTTTTT

V gene: TRBV28
clone size: once
D gene: NA
J gene: TRBJ1-2
CDR3 protein: CASSLLGVTAAYGYTF
CDR3 DNA: TGTGCCAGCAGTTTGTTAGGAGTCACTGCCGCCTATGGCTACACCTTC

V gene: TRBV18
clone size: NA
D gene: NA
J gene: TRBJ2-5
CDR3 protein: CASAVTGTQETQYF
CDR3 DNA: TGTGCCAGCGCGGTGACAGGAACTCAAGAGACCCAGTACTTC

V gene: TRBV19
clone size: once
D gene: TRBD2
J gene: TRBJ2-7
CDR3 protein: CASSTTLAGVHEQYF
CDR3 DNA: TGTGCCAGTAGTACCACACTAGCGGGAGTACACGAGCAGTACTTC

V gene: TRBV5-6
clone size: NA
D gene: TRBD2
J gene: TRBJ2-2
CDR3 protein: CASSGGGLANTGELFF
CDR3 DNA: TGTGCCAGCAGCGGGGGTGGACTAGCGAACACCGGGGAGCTGTTTTTT